This T cell receptor (beta chain) emerged from a study of cytomegalovirus exposure and HLA in healthy donors. Overall study results and limits: An assumption of roughly uniform sequencing depth across donors underlay the presence/absence analyses. An analysis done earlier found most TCR beta V segments productive about 87% or about 30% of the time.

As for the donors, each was a healthy bone marrow donor. The CDR3 extends over 16 amino acids. Between the trimmed V and J ends, which lost 4 bases and 2 bases, there was a span of 15 bases. Germline lookup yields CDR1 SEHNR and CDR2 FQNEAQ (reference sequence). A multiplex PCR was run with 60 Vbeta primers and 13 Jbeta primers. The assay was immunoSEQ multiplex PCR, and TCRdb's table has in-frame clones only and misses some. Among more than 85,000 clones listed, around 60% were seen once. As regards this clone: Its cognate antigen is unknown.

The chain couples TRBV7-9 to TRBJ1-3; D gene ambiguous. The sequenced material came from PBMCs. This TCR derives from a human donor in good health. For the CDR3, the DNA is TGTGCCAGCAGCTCATGGGAGCCCCCACCTGGAAACACCATATATTTT. This codes for CASSSWEPPPGNTIYF.